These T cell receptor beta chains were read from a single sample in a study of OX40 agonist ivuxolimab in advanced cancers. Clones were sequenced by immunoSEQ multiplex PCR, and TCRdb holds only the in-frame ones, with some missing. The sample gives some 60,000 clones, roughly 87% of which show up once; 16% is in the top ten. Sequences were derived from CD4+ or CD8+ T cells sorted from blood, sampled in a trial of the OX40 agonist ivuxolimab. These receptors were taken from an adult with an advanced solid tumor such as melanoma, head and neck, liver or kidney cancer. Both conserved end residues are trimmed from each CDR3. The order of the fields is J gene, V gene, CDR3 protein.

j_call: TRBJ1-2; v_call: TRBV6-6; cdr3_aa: ASSYTWDGNYGYT
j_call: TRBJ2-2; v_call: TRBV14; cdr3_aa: ASTLAGANTGELF
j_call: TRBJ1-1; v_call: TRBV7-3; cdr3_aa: ASSLRWGGDTEAF
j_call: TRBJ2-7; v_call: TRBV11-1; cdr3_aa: ASSLVDRSPYEQY
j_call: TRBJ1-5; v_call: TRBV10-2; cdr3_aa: ASRDRGIGQPQH
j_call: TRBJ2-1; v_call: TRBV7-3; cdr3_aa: ASSFRVGQLF
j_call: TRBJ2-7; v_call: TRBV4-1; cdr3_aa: ASSQDSLSRWEQY
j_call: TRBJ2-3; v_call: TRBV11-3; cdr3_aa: ASSRRVQPPQY
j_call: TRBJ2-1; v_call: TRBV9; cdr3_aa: AIRGPGQF
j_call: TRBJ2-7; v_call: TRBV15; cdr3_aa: ATSAWENPYEQY
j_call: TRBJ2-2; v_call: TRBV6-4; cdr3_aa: ASSDQRGTNTGELF
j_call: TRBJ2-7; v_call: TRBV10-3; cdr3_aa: AIGDPRGRREQY
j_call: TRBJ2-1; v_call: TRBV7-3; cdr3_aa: ASSSYRTVSYNEQF
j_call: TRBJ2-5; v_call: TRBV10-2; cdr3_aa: ASSNVQGTQETQY
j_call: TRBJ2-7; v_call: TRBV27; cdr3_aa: ASMRGPYRDYEQY
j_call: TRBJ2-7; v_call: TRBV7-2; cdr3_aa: ASSFGGGGYEQY
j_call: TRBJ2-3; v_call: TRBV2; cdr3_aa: ASSLAADTQY
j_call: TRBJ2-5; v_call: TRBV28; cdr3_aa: ASSLSGSEQETQY
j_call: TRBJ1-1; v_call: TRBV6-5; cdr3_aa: ASRNTGDTEAF
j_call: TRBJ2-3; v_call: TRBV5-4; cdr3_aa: ASSLAGTDTDTQY
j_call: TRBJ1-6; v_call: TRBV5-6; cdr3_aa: ASSYRRSSYNSPLH
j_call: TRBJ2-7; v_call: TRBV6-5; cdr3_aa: ASTEGGFSYEQY
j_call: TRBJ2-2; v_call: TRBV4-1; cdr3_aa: ASSQKQRTGTGELF
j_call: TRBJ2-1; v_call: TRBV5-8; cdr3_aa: ASSSFGTGGRNEQF
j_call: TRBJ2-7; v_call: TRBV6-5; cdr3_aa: ASSRGNTYEQY
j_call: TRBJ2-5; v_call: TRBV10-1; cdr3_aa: ASSEWTGGPSETQY
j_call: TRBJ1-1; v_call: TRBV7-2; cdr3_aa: ASSEQRNTEAF
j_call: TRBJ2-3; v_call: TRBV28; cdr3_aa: ASRGGGSTDTQY
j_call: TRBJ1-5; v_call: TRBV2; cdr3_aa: ASSRQGTNGQPQH
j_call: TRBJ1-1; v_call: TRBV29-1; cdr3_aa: SVERLAEAF
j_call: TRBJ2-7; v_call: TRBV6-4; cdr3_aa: APATPEQY
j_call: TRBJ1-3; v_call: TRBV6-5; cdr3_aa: ASSPRSSGNTIY
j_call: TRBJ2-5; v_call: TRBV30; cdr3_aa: AWSVRGPGAETQY
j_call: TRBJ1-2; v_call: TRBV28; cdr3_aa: ASRPAGNYGYT
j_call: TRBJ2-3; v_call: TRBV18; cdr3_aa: ASSPRGTDTQY
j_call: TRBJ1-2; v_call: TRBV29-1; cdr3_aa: SVVFRVTNYGYT
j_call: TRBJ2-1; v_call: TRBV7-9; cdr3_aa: ASSGLRVYEQF